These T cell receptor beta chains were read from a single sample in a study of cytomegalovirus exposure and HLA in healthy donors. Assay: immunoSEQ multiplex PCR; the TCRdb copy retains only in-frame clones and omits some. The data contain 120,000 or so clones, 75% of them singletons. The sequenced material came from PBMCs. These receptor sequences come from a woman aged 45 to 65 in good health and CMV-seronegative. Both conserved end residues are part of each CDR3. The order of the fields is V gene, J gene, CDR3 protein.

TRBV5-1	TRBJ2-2	CASRPQGTGELFF
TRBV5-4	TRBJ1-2	CASSPDGIYGYTF
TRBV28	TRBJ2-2	CASSKRGGTGRNTGELFF
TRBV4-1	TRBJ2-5	CASSQGWVLAGETQYF
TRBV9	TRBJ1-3	CASSVDTGVSGNTIYF
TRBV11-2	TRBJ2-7	CASSPNTAVTYEQYF
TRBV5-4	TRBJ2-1	CASSLGAVSYNEQFF
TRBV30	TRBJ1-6	CASKGQINSPLHF
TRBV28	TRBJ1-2	CASSSRGAGRVGYTF
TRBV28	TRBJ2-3	CATDEEGRPTDTQYF
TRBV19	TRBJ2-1	CASSIAPLGLYNEQFF
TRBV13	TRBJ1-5	CASSLRGLGNQPQHF
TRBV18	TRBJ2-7	CASSPLRGQGAYEQYF
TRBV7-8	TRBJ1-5	CASSLVPGPGGYQPQHF
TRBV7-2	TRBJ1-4	CASSPQGTTNEKLFF
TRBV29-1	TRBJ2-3	CSVRAGGTDTQYF
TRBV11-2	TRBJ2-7	CASSSAVSSYEQYF